These 3 T cell receptor beta chains originate from one sample sequenced in a study of T cells in Graves' hyperthyroidism and ophthalmopathy. Amplification of TCR beta CDR3 regions was performed using RNA transcripts as template. HTBI primers drove first-round RT-PCR of the TCR CDR3. TCRdb re-called the multiplex PCR reads through MiXCR, storing one row per CDR3 protein. The sample contains around 600,000 distinct CDR3 sequences, approximately 15% of which appear only once. Sequenced input: blood. Receptor source: a woman aged 18-35 years with Graves' ophthalmopathy.

This clonotype was seen repeatedly, ten times or more. The J gene is TRBJ2-1, the V gene TRBV18, with D perhaps TRBD1 (6 bases). In germline, CDR1 is KGHSH, CDR2 LQKENI. This CDR3 region has 14 residues. Trimming pared 4 bases from V and 8 bases from J, leaving 15 bases between. The CDR3 loop reads CASSLGQPSDEQFF. CDR3 bases: TGTGCCAGCTCACTCGGACAGCCAAGCGATGAGCAGTTCTTC.

This clonotype was detected once. The chain joins TRBV5-8 to TRBJ1-4; 8 bases align to TRBD1. The CDR3 consists of 15 residues. Trimming took 3 bases from V and 5 from J; bases not matched to a gene: 6. Germline CDR1 and CDR2: SGHTS and YDEGEE. The CDR3 protein is CASSSPRQGNEKLFF. The CDR3 region has the DNA TGTGCCAGCAGCTCCCCTAGACAGGGGAATGAAAAACTGTTTTTT.

The chain combines TRBV10-1 with TRBJ1-2; 7 positions match TRBD1. Germline V gene sequence: CDR1 WNHNN, CDR2 SYGVQD (reference sequence). CDR3 length: 19 amino acids. J was trimmed by 4 bases and V by 2 bases; bases with no gene match: 19. This CDR3 is CASSERGSFDRESLYGYTF. DNA of the CDR3: TGCGCCAGCAGTGAGAGGGGATCCTTTGACAGGGAGTCTCTCTATGGCTACACCTTC.